Presented here are 13 T cell receptor beta chains from one specimen sequenced in a study of blood T cell repertoires in COVID-19. Using immunoSEQ multiplex PCR, the repertoire was profiled, and TCRdb retains in-frame clones only, with some absent. This sample has 45,000 to 50,000 clones, with 70% to 90% found just once. Source material: peripheral blood. The source of these receptors is a woman older than 75 with COVID-19, enrolled during active disease.

The sample holds a few counts of this clone. The J gene is TRBJ2-1, the V gene TRBV13; D is possibly TRBD1 (6 bases). The germline V gene encodes CDR1 PRHDT and CDR2 FYEKMQ (reference sequence). The CDR3 loop spans 15 amino acids. Trimming left V 2 bases short and J 3 bases short, with 11 bases between. The CDR3 DNA sequence: TGTGCCAGCAGCTTAAGGACAGAAAACTACAATGAGCAGTTCTTC. Amino acid sequence: CASSLRTENYNEQFF. Full variable domain (missing parts from reference TRBV13 and TRBJ2-1): AAGVIQSPRHLIKEKRETATLKCYPIPRHDTVYWYQQGPGQDPQFLISFYEKMQSDKGSIPDRFSAQQFSDYHSELNMSSLELGDSALYFCASSLRTENYNEQFFGPGTRLTVL.

This chain connects TRBV5-1 to TRBJ2-2; 7 bases match TRBD1. CDR3 length equals 15 residues. Trimming removed 3 bases from V and 4 bases from J; junction bases left unmatched: 6. Germline lookup yields CDR1 SGHRS and CDR2 YFSETQ. The DNA for the CDR3 is TGCGCCAGCAGCTACCGGACAGGCATCACCGGGGAGCTGTTTTTT. Residues: CASSYRTGITGELFF. Full variable domain (missing parts from reference TRBV5-1 and TRBJ2-2): KAGVTQTPRYLIKTRGQQVTLSCSPISGHRSVSWYQQTPGQGLQFLFEYFSETQRNKGNFPGRFSGRQFSNSRSEMNVSTLELGDSALYLCASSYRTGITGELFFGEGSRLTVL.

The rearrangement uses TRBV4-3 and TRBJ2-1; D is possibly TRBD1 (5 bases). The V gene lost 4 bases and the J gene lost 6 bases, with 16 bases spanning the gap. CDR3 length equals 15 residues. Germline CDR1 LGHNA, CDR2 YSLEER. The CDR3 nucleotides read TGCGCCAGCAGCCCTTTAGGGGAAGGGCGCAATGAGCAGTTCTTC. Translated: CASSPLGEGRNEQFF.

The J gene is TRBJ2-2, the V gene TRBV5-4; D possibly corresponds to TRBD1 (6 bases). This CDR3 is built from 15 residues. From germline, CDR1 is SGHNT and CDR2 YYREEE (reference sequence). V was trimmed by 0 bases and J by 1 base, leaving 7 bases between them. CDR3 bases: TGTGCCAGCAGCTTGGGCAGGGGGAACACCGGGGAGCTGTTTTTT. This translates into CASSLGRGNTGELFF.

The chain combines TRBV9 with TRBJ2-7; D gene unclear. This CDR3 has 13 amino acids. Between the trimmed V and J ends, which lost 1 base and 5 bases, there was a span of 10 bases. CDR1 and CDR2 (germline): SGDLS, YYNGEE. The CDR3 here is CASSVSPIDEQYF. In nucleotides, the CDR3 is TGTGCCAGCAGCGTAAGCCCGATTGACGAGCAGTACTTC.

This sequence joins TRBV6-6 and TRBJ1-2; no clear D. Germline CDR1 is MNHNY and CDR2 is SVGAGI (reference sequence). The CDR3 spans 13 residues. Trimming shortened V by 5 bases and J by 2 bases, and 9 bases separated the two germline ends. CDR3 loop: CASSPLFNYGYTF. As DNA, the CDR3 is TGTGCCAGCAGTCCCTTATTCAACTATGGCTACACCTTC.

The rearrangement links TRBV18 to TRBJ2-5, with 9 bases aligning to TRBD1. The CDR3 is 15 amino acids. Germline CDR1 KGHSH, CDR2 LQKENI. The V segment lost 5 bases and the J segment 1 base; nucleotides outside the gene matches: 5. CDR3 DNA sequence: TGTGCCAGCTCATCGCGGACAGGGGCCCAAGAGACCCAGTACTTC. This gives the protein CASSSRTGAQETQYF.

The chain carries TRBV4-1 and TRBJ2-5; 8 nucleotides match TRBD1. The CDR3 has 15 residues. Germline CDR1 reads MGHRA; CDR2 reads YSYEKL. Losses at the gene ends were 5 bases for V and 1 base for J; bases not matched to a gene: 6. The CDR3 coding sequence is TGCGCCAGCAGCGGTCGACAGGGGTCCCAAGAGACCCAGTACTTC. Its protein product is CASSGRQGSQETQYF.

The rearrangement joins TRBV7-7 to TRBJ2-5; 14 nucleotides match TRBD2. The CDR3 covers 16 residues. CDR1 SSHAT and CDR2 FNYEAQ come from the germline V gene (reference sequence). V shed 5 bases, J shed 5 bases, and the junction held 7 bases outside the gene matches. CDR3 nucleotides: TGTGCCAGCAGCCACGGACTAGCGGGAGGCGAGGAGACCCAGTACTTC. This translates into CASSHGLAGGEETQYF.

The rearrangement joins TRBV19 to TRBJ2-1; 7 bases match TRBD2. V shed 6 bases, J shed 6 bases, and the junction held 14 bases outside the gene matches. The V gene's germline CDR1 is LNHDA and CDR2 SQIVND (reference sequence). This CDR3 comprises 16 residues. The CDR3 protein is CASRERGGKRGNEQFF. The CDR3 DNA is TGTGCCAGTAGGGAACGGGGAGGGAAGCGTGGCAATGAGCAGTTCTTC. Full variable domain (rest looked up from reference TRBV19 and TRBJ2-1): DGGITQSPKYLFRKEGQNVTLSCEQNLNHDAMYWYRQDPGQGLRLIYYSQIVNDFQKGDIAEGYSVSREKKESFPLTVTSAQKNPTAFYLCASRERGGKRGNEQFFGPGTRLTVL.

This chain uses TRBV5-5 with TRBJ2-5; 9 positions match TRBD1. Per the germline V gene, CDR1 is SGHKS and CDR2 is YYEKEE (reference sequence). J was trimmed by 4 bases and V by 0 bases; bases with no gene match: 7. CDR3 length equals 16 residues. CDR3 nucleotide sequence: TGTGCCAGCAGCTTGGCACAGGGGGCGTCTGGAGAGACCCAGTACTTC. As protein: CASSLAQGASGETQYF.

The V and J genes are TRBV5-6 and TRBJ2-1; D call uncertain. Per germline, CDR1 SGHDT and CDR2 YYEEEE. The CDR3 is 11 amino acids. V was pared by 0 bases and J by 12 bases, with 7 bases between. The CDR3 reads CASSLESRQFF. The CDR3 nucleotides are TGTGCCAGCAGCTTGGAAAGTAGGCAGTTCTTC.

The chain joins TRBV18 to TRBJ2-3; 8 positions agree with TRBD1. The CDR3 has 15 residues. V was pared by 0 bases and J by 2 bases, with 1 base of the junction left unmatched. The germline V gene has CDR1 KGHSH and CDR2 LQKENI. CDR3 in amino acids: CASSPPGQATDTQYF. The CDR3 nucleotides are TGTGCCAGCTCACCACCGGGACAGGCCACAGATACGCAGTATTTT.